This is a list of T cell receptor beta chains from one sample in a study of shared clonotypes between healthy human individuals. Measured with immunoSEQ multiplex PCR; TCRdb has only the in-frame clones, and not every one. The sample includes some 2.1 million clones, approximately 94% of them seen just once. Sequenced sample: naive CD8+ T cells sorted from blood. These receptors originate from a man aged 18 to 30 in good health. CDR3s include the opening cysteine and the closing phenylalanine or tryptophan. D genes are given only for firm matches. Where a row states a size, it is once, few, many or the class of an expanded clone; other rows omit it.

size	length	V	J	D	DNA	CDR3
-	15	TRBV5-6	TRBJ1-1	TRBD1	TGTGCCAGCAGCTTAGACAGGGGCATGAACACTGGAGCTTTCTTT	CASSLDRGMNTGAFF
once	15	TRBV5-4	TRBJ1-2	-	TGTGTCAGCAGCAGAGGAGTGGACAGCCTTAGGGGCTACTCCTTC	CVSSRGVDSLRGYSF
-	16	TRBV27	TRBJ2-6	-	TGTGCCAGCAGTCAGGGTTTTCTATCTGGGGCCAACGTCCTGACTTTC	CASSQGFLSGANVLTF
-	16	TRBV4-2	TRBJ1-1	-	TGTGCCAGCAGCCAAGAAACAGCGAACCCGAACACTGAAGCTTTCTTT	CASSQETANPNTEAFF
-	15	TRBV19	TRBJ2-7	TRBD1	TGTGCCAGTAGTATAGATCGGACAGGGCCCTACGAGCAGTACTTC	CASSIDRTGPYEQYF
-	17	TRBV5-1	TRBJ1-1	TRBD1	TGCGCCAGCAGCCACGTCCCGGGACAGGGAATGAACACTGAAGCTTTCTTT	CASSHVPGQGMNTEAFF
-	15	TRBV6-6	TRBJ1-5	-	TGTGCCAGCAGCCCGACAGGATTTAGCAATCAGCCCCAGCATTTT	CASSPTGFSNQPQHF
-	14	TRBV5-8	TRBJ2-7	-	TGTGCCAGCAGCCCGGATTACTCTTTCTACGAGCAGTACTTC	CASSPDYSFYEQYF
-	11	TRBV5-1	TRBJ2-7	-	TGCGCCAGCAGCTTGGGACTCTTTATCAACTTC	CASSLGLFINF
-	14	TRBV4-1	TRBJ2-7	-	TGCGCCAGCAGCCAACTCCAGGACCAGTACGAGCAGTACTTC	CASSQLQDQYEQYF
-	17	TRBV4-1	TRBJ1-6	-	TGCGCCAGCAGCCGGACCTCTTACAGCTCCTATAATTCACCCCTCCACTTT	CASSRTSYSSYNSPLHF
-	17	TRBV9	TRBJ1-2	-	TGTGCCAGCAGCGTAGAGGGGGTCGGACAGTCTAACTATGGCTACACCTTC	CASSVEGVGQSNYGYTF
-	16	TRBV27	TRBJ2-3	TRBD1	TGTGCCAGCAGTTTATTACTGGGACAGGGTGCCGATACGCAGTATTTT	CASSLLLGQGADTQYF
-	13	TRBV6-7	TRBJ1-1	TRBD1	TGTGCCAGCAGGGGGACAGGATGCGCTGAAGCTTTCTTT	CASRGTGCAEAFF
once	17	TRBV7-6	TRBJ2-3	-	TGTGCCAGCAGCTTAGCGCCGCCGGGACCAACCACAGATACGCAGTATTTT	CASSLAPPGPTTDTQYF
-	13	TRBV5-8	TRBJ2-3	-	TGTGCCAGCAGCCATGCGGAGACAGATACGCAGTATTTT	CASSHAETDTQYF
-	12	TRBV28	TRBJ2-2	-	TGTGCCAGCAGTTTGAAGGTCGGGGAGCTGTTTTTT	CASSLKVGELFF
once	16	TRBV5-8	TRBJ2-1	-	TGTGCCAGCAGCTTGGTCATCTACGGTGGGAACAATGAGCAGTTCTTC	CASSLVIYGGNNEQFF
-	16	TRBV5-1	TRBJ2-3	TRBD2	TGCGCCAGCAGCTCCCCACCCGGACTAGCGCCAGATACGCAGTATTTT	CASSSPPGLAPDTQYF
-	14	TRBV25-1	TRBJ1-2	-	TGTGCCAGCAGTGATTTGGGGTCAGTGTATGGCTACACCTTC	CASSDLGSVYGYTF
-	15	TRBV4-1	TRBJ2-7	-	TGCGCCAGCAGACAAACCGGGACATTGAGCTACGAGCAGTACTTC	CASRQTGTLSYEQYF
few	17	TRBV2	TRBJ2-7	-	TGTGCCAGCAGGACCTCAGTGGAGGGCATTCTCCCCCACGAGCAGTACTTC	CASRTSVEGILPHEQYF
-	14	TRBV28	TRBJ1-1	-	TGTGCCAGCAGTTTTGGCAGAGTGAACACTGAAGCTTTCTTT	CASSFGRVNTEAFF
-	15	TRBV5-5	TRBJ2-7	TRBD1	TGTGCCAGCAGCCCAGACAGGGGGCTGACCTACGAGCAGTACTTC	CASSPDRGLTYEQYF
-	16	TRBV4-3	TRBJ2-2	TRBD2	TGCGCCAGCAGCCCAGTTCTAGCGGGAGTTATCGGGGAGCTGTTTTTT	CASSPVLAGVIGELFF
-	16	TRBV4-3	TRBJ1-1	-	TGCGCCAGCAGCCAAGCCCTGGCGGGCATGAACACTGAAGCTTTCTTT	CASSQALAGMNTEAFF
-	14	TRBV19	TRBJ1-1	-	TGTGCCAGTAGTATCGGGGGCGTGAGCACTGAAGCTTTCTTT	CASSIGGVSTEAFF
-	13	TRBV11-2	TRBJ1-2	TRBD1	TGTGCCAGCAGGTCAGGGGGGAACTATGGCTACACCTTC	CASRSGGNYGYTF
once	14	TRBV30	TRBJ2-7	-	TGTGCCTGGAGCGTCGGGGCAGGGAGCTACGAGCAGTACTTC	CAWSVGAGSYEQYF
-	15	TRBV5-1	TRBJ2-1	TRBD2	TGCGCCAGCAGCCGTCGACTAGCGGGAGACAATGAGCAGTTCTTC	CASSRRLAGDNEQFF
-	13	TRBV5-6	TRBJ1-1	-	TGTGCCAGCAGCCCCGGCCCTTTGGCTGAAGCTTTCTTT	CASSPGPLAEAFF
once	11	TRBV19	TRBJ2-7	-	TGTGCCACCCAAGGGGGCTACGAGCAGTACTTC	CATQGGYEQYF
-	16	TRBV4-2	TRBJ2-1	TRBD2	TGTGCCAGCAGCCAAGTCTCGGGGGGATCCTACAATGAGCAGTTCTTC	CASSQVSGGSYNEQFF
-	13	TRBV5-6	TRBJ2-7	-	TGTGCCAGCAGCCCAGGGTGGGATTACGAGCAGTACTTC	CASSPGWDYEQYF
-	15	TRBV12-2	TRBJ1-2	-	TGTGCAAGTCGCTTGCGACAGGGGGCTAACTATGGCTACACCTTC	CASRLRQGANYGYTF
once	15	TRBV5-1	TRBJ2-1	TRBD1	TGCGCCAGCAGCTTGGGGCAGGGGGCGCGGAATGAGCAGTTCTTC	CASSLGQGARNEQFF
-	13	TRBV2	TRBJ1-1	-	TGTGCCAGCATTTTTAAAGGGGTGCCTGAAGCTTTCTTT	CASIFKGVPEAFF
-	13	TRBV1	TRBJ1-1	-	TGCACCAGCAGCCCCTGCCCCTGGCCTGAAGCTTTCTTT	CTSSPCPWPEAFF
-	16	TRBV7-9	TRBJ2-7	TRBD1	TGTGCCAGCAGCTTTGACAGGGGCACTAGGGCCTACGAGCAGTACTTC	CASSFDRGTRAYEQYF
-	17	TRBV11-2	TRBJ2-7	-	TGTGCCAGCAGCTTATTAGGCCCCACCGTCGGGGGGCCCGAGCAGTACTTC	CASSLLGPTVGGPEQYF
-	15	TRBV5-1	TRBJ1-1	TRBD1	TGCGCCAGCAGCTTGGCTGCGGGACAGGGTATAGGAGCTTTCTTT	CASSLAAGQGIGAFF
-	16	TRBV18	TRBJ1-4	-	TGTGCCAGCTCACTAGATTGGGGGCGAACTAATGAAAAACTGTTTTTT	CASSLDWGRTNEKLFF
-	16	TRBV2	TRBJ2-1	TRBD1	TGTGCCATAAGACAGGGGGCGACCCGCTCCTACAATGAGCAGTTCTTC	CAIRQGATRSYNEQFF
-	15	TRBV27	TRBJ2-7	TRBD1	TGTGCCAGCAGTTTGGGCCCGGGACAGTCCTACGAGCAGTACTTC	CASSLGPGQSYEQYF
-	12	TRBV7-9	TRBJ2-7	TRBD1	TGTGCCAGCAGCTTCGGGACAGGAGTATTGTACTTC	CASSFGTGVLYF
-	22	TRBV30	TRBJ2-3	-	TGTGCCTGGAGTGATCCTTATACCCGGGCTCTCCCCCGAGGCCTTAGCACAGATACGCAGTATTTT	CAWSDPYTRALPRGLSTDTQYF
-	14	TRBV4-3	TRBJ2-7	TRBD1	TGCGCCAGCAGCCCGGGGCAGGGGGACTACGAGCAGTACTTC	CASSPGQGDYEQYF
-	15	TRBV11-2	TRBJ2-5	TRBD2	TGTGCCAGCAGCTTAGAGCTAGCGGGAGGTGGGACCCAGTACTTC	CASSLELAGGGTQYF
-	14	TRBV4-3	TRBJ2-2	-	TGCGCCAGCAGCCAGAATGATCGAACCGGGGAGCTGTTTTTT	CASSQNDRTGELFF
-	17	TRBV2	TRBJ2-7	TRBD1	TGTGCCAGCAGTGAAGCGCTTCACGGGACAGGGGGCTACGAGCAGTACTTC	CASSEALHGTGGYEQYF
-	15	TRBV4-3	TRBJ2-7	TRBD2	TGCGCCAGCAGCCAAGTCCTAGCGGGAGTGGGGGAGCAGTACTTC	CASSQVLAGVGEQYF
-	15	TRBV2	TRBJ2-7	TRBD1	TGTGCCAGCAGTGTGACAGGGGGGAATTCCTACGAGCAGTACTTC	CASSVTGGNSYEQYF
-	16	TRBV6-4	TRBJ2-2	TRBD2	TGTGCCAGCAGGGGACTAGCGGGGGATTACACCGGGGAGCTGTTTTTT	CASRGLAGDYTGELFF
-	15	TRBV7-9	TRBJ1-1	-	TGTGCCAGCAGCCCCCGCACGGGGGAGTGGGATGAAGCTTTCTTT	CASSPRTGEWDEAFF
-	15	TRBV9	TRBJ2-2	TRBD2	TGTGCCAGCAGCCTTAGGACTAGCGGGGACGGGGAGCTGTTTTTT	CASSLRTSGDGELFF
-	14	TRBV7-8	TRBJ1-5	TRBD1	TGTGCCAGCAGCTCAGGGACAGGGGTGCAGCCCCAGCATTTT	CASSSGTGVQPQHF
-	13	TRBV7-9	TRBJ1-5	-	TGTGCCAGCAGCCCAGGCCCCTATCAGCCCCAGCATTTT	CASSPGPYQPQHF
-	14	TRBV27	TRBJ2-7	-	TGTGCCAGCAGTTTACTTGGGGGCTCCTACGAGCAGTACTTC	CASSLLGGSYEQYF
-	13	TRBV5-1	TRBJ2-1	-	TGCGCCAGCAGCTTGGCCTTCGACAATGAGCAGTTCTTC	CASSLAFDNEQFF